Here is one TCR beta chain with its context. This sample stems from a study of blood T cell repertoires in COVID-19. Study details: The origin of the acute and convalescent COVID-19 samples was the United States, Italy and Spain. PBMCs, B-cell-depleted T cells, or T cells provided the cDNA or gDNA that made up the material.

As originally analysed: Estimated nucleated cell counts came from reference gene primer amplification. TCRdb's copy holds only in-frame clones and misses some; the assay was immunoSEQ multiplex PCR. From that table come the V and J calls and clone size; the DNA was used to work out D and trimming. The table has approximately 280,000 clones, 85% to 90% seen once; the top ten hold about 4.2%. The origin of this receptor is a man aged 40-55 years with acute or convalescent COVID-19. The sequenced sample consisted of peripheral blood.

CDR3 amino acids: CASSLRYTGGEKLFF. For the CDR3, the DNA is TGCGCCAGCAGCTTGAGGTACACCGGAGGAGAAAAACTGTTTTTT. The chain couples TRBV5-1 to TRBJ1-4, with D unclear. Looked up from germline, CDR1 is SGHRS and CDR2 is YFSETQ. Trimming took off 1 base at V and 8 bases at J, with 15 bases between the two ends. The CDR3 contains 15 residues.